This T cell receptor (beta chain) comes out of a study of blood T cells in healthy people across ages. Study-level results: Naive and antigen-experienced cells could not be conclusively compared, given unsorted PBMCs. Among T cells, TCR beta diversity per million cells dropped roughly linearly as age rose.

A second PCR of about 6 to 12 cycles used a sample-barcoded 5' primer and a J-beta primer mix. TCRdb analysed the 5' RACE reads with MiXCR anew, one entry per CDR3 protein. The table lists more than 600,000 distinct CDR3 sequences, 25% of them singletons. Samples had at least 7 million PBMCs isolated from them. The CDR3 runs 13 residues. The V segment lost 3 bases and the J segment 3 bases; nucleotides outside the gene matches: 2. Germline lookup yields CDR1 DFQATT and CDR2 SNEGSKA (reference sequence). Concerning this clonotype: No antigen is known for it.

Another study also made use of these data, one on T cells of mothers and their children.

This clonotype originated in a boy between 10 and 17 years old in good health. The chain joins TRBV20-1 to TRBJ2-5; 9 bases align to TRBD1. The specimen was blood. The CDR3, as DNA: TGCAGTGCTAGCAGGGACAGGGAAGAGACCCAGTACTTC. Protein: CSASRDREETQYF.